This T cell receptor (beta chain) came from a study of glioma-infiltrating T cells. Using RNA template, CDR3s of TCR alpha and beta were amplified with iRepertoire arm-PCR. TCRdb fed the multiplex PCR reads into MiXCR, producing one record per CDR3 protein. Altogether over 15,000 distinct CDR3 sequences are present, 58% being singletons, with the ten largest covering 42%. The study's findings and limits: Non-neoplastic patients had below-expected tissue-blood divergence, while all gliomas exceeded expectation.

There are a few counts of this clonotype. The target antigen is unknown. Germline lookup yields CDR1 LNHNV and CDR2 YYDKDF (reference sequence). V was pared by 0 bases and J by 4 bases, with 15 bases between. The CDR3 has 16 residues. The clonotype originates from a human donor with low-grade glioma or glioblastoma, undergoing nonglioma brain surgery, or in good health (not recorded which). This rearrangement joins TRBV15 to TRBJ2-5; D is possibly TRBD2 (5 bases). Sequenced input: glioma tissue, nonneoplastic brain tissue, or PBMCs (not recorded which). CDR3 residues: CATSRDSQRLSETQYF. The CDR3 DNA reads TGTGCCACCAGCAGAGATTCGCAGCGGTTGTCAGAGACCCAGTACTTC.